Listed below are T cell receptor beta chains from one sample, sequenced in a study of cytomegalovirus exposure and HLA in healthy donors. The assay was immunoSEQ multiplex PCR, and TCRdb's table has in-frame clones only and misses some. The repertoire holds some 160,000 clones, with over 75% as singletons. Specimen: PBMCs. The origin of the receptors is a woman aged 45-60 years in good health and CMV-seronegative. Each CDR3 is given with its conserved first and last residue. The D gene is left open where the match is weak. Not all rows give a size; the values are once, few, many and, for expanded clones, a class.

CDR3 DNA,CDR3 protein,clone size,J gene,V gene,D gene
TGCGCCAGCAGCACGGGGACAGGGAGGAAAGAGACCCAGTACTTC,CASSTGTGRKETQYF,once,TRBJ2-5,TRBV5-1,TRBD1
TGTGCCAGCGGGGGACAGGGGGTCCACGAGCAGTACTTC,CASGGQGVHEQYF,NA,TRBJ2-7,TRBV28,TRBD1
TGTGCCATCCGGGCCGCGGGGACCTCTGGGGCCAACGTCCTGACTTTC,CAIRAAGTSGANVLTF,NA,TRBJ2-6,TRBV10-3,NA
TGCGCCAGCAGTGAGGGGACAGGGGGGAATAAGCCCCAGCATTTT,CASSEGTGGNKPQHF,NA,TRBJ1-5,TRBV10-2,TRBD1
TGTGCCAGCAGCTTAGTCGCAGGGGGCAATTATGCCGGGGAGCTGTTTTTT,CASSLVAGGNYAGELFF,NA,TRBJ2-2,TRBV7-2,TRBD1
TGTGCCAGCAGTTGGACAGTTTCTGGAAACACCATATATTTT,CASSWTVSGNTIYF,NA,TRBJ1-3,TRBV28,NA
TGTGCCAGCATAAGGGGGCACATGAACACTGAAGCTTTCTTT,CASIRGHMNTEAFF,NA,TRBJ1-1,TRBV28,TRBD1
TGCGCCAGCAGCTTGGGGACAGGGCCAGGGGTTTGGGAGACCCAGTACTTC,CASSLGTGPGVWETQYF,NA,TRBJ2-5,TRBV5-1,TRBD1
TGCGCCAGCAGCTTAACCGGGACAGCTAATGAAAAACTGTTTTTT,CASSLTGTANEKLFF,NA,TRBJ1-4,TRBV5-1,TRBD1
TGTGCCAGCAGCGTAACAGGGGGACTCTATTCCCCGCAGTACTTC,CASSVTGGLYSPQYF,NA,TRBJ2-7,TRBV5-6,TRBD1
TGTGCCAGCTCACCCCCTTCGGGGGGCGCTTCGGGAGGGATTTACAATGAGCAGTTCTTC,CASSPPSGGASGGIYNEQFF,NA,TRBJ2-1,TRBV18,TRBD2
TGTGCCAGCAGCCCAGCCCCCGACAGGGCTGCCCCTGGGGCCAACGTCCTGACTTTC,CASSPAPDRAAPGANVLTF,NA,TRBJ2-6,TRBV5-4,TRBD1
TGTGCCACCAGCAGACGAGTTACAGAAGGCTACACCTTC,CATSRRVTEGYTF,once,TRBJ1-2,TRBV15,NA
TGTGCCAGTAAACCCAGGGGAGCGAATGAGCAGTTCTTC,CASKPRGANEQFF,NA,TRBJ2-1,TRBV19,NA
TGCGCCAGCAGCTGGCAGGGGAGAACAGATACGCAGTATTTT,CASSWQGRTDTQYF,NA,TRBJ2-3,TRBV5-1,NA
TGTGCCAGCAGTTTCGGACAATACGAGCGGTACTTC,CASSFGQYERYF,NA,TRBJ2-7,TRBV28,NA
TGTGCCAGCAGTGAAGGCCCAACGAGGACAGATACGCAGTATTTT,CASSEGPTRTDTQYF,NA,TRBJ2-3,TRBV6-1,NA
TGTGCCAGTAGTGCGGACCTGGGGGGTACAGATACGCAGTATTTT,CASSADLGGTDTQYF,NA,TRBJ2-3,TRBV19,NA
TGTGCCAGCAGTGTACAGGGTTACTCCTACGAGCAGTACTTC,CASSVQGYSYEQYF,NA,TRBJ2-7,TRBV6-1,NA
TGTGCCAGCAGTACCGGGGGGTATGAAAAACTGTTTTTT,CASSTGGYEKLFF,NA,TRBJ1-4,TRBV6-6,NA
TGCGCCAGCAGCTTTAGTCAGGGGATGAACACTGAAGCTTTCTTT,CASSFSQGMNTEAFF,NA,TRBJ1-1,TRBV5-1,NA
TGTGCCAGCAGCCCAGAAGGCAGGGGGCGGGGACCGGTAAGGGGCTACACCTTC,CASSPEGRGRGPVRGYTF,NA,TRBJ1-2,TRBV4-2,TRBD1
TGTGCCAGCAGCGTAGAAGGGGTTGGGACTGAAGCTTTCTTT,CASSVEGVGTEAFF,NA,TRBJ1-1,TRBV9,NA
TGTGCCAGCAGCGTTTCCACAGGGTACTCTGGAAACACCATATATTTT,CASSVSTGYSGNTIYF,NA,TRBJ1-3,TRBV9,NA
TGTGCCAGCACAGAACAGGGCCGAGGGACCCAGTACTTC,CASTEQGRGTQYF,NA,TRBJ2-5,TRBV28,NA
TGCGCCAGCAGCCCGGTTAGCGGTACCCCCTACGAGCAGTACTTC,CASSPVSGTPYEQYF,NA,TRBJ2-7,TRBV5-1,NA
TGTGCCACCAGCCCAGAGGGCAGGGGCCGGAACGAGCAGTACTTC,CATSPEGRGRNEQYF,NA,TRBJ2-7,TRBV15,NA
TGTGCCAGCAGTTTTCCAACCCAAGCTGGGGCACTTCCGGTTCACCACTACGAGCAGTACTTC,CASSFPTQAGALPVHHYEQYF,NA,TRBJ2-7,TRBV28,NA
TGTGCCAGCTCCTTAGCGGGGGGAAGCACCGGGGAGCTGTTTTTT,CASSLAGGSTGELFF,NA,TRBJ2-2,TRBV11-2,TRBD2
TGTGCCAGCTCACCAGGAGGACAGACTTTTCCTAGCGAGCAGTACTTC,CASSPGGQTFPSEQYF,NA,TRBJ2-7,TRBV18,NA
TGCGCCAGCAGCTTGGGTCTAGCGGGAGTAAGTACAGATACGCAGTATTTT,CASSLGLAGVSTDTQYF,once,TRBJ2-3,TRBV5-1,TRBD2
TGTGCCAGCTCACCACGGGAGTCAGGCCTGGCACCCCTCCACTTT,CASSPRESGLAPLHF,NA,TRBJ1-6,TRBV18,NA
TGCGCCAGCAGCTTGGAGGGGGCGGGTGAAAAACTGTTTTTT,CASSLEGAGEKLFF,NA,TRBJ1-4,TRBV5-1,TRBD1
TGTGCCAGCAGCTTAGGGCAGAACACCGGGGAGCTGTTTTTT,CASSLGQNTGELFF,NA,TRBJ2-2,TRBV7-2,NA
TGTGCCAGCAGTGAAGCACCACAGGGGATCTCGTACTTC,CASSEAPQGISYF,once,TRBJ2-7,TRBV6-1,TRBD1
TGCGCCAGCAGCCAATTAGGACTAGCGGGATACACAGATACGCAGTATTTT,CASSQLGLAGYTDTQYF,NA,TRBJ2-3,TRBV4-1,TRBD2
TGTGCCAGCAGCCTTGGACATAACAATCAGCCCCAGCATTTT,CASSLGHNNQPQHF,NA,TRBJ1-5,TRBV9,NA
TGTGCCAGCAGCTTAGGAGTTGCAAACTATGGCTACACCTTC,CASSLGVANYGYTF,NA,TRBJ1-2,TRBV7-9,NA
TGTGCCAGCAGCGAAATGGCGGGGTTTCAGCCCCAGCATTTT,CASSEMAGFQPQHF,once,TRBJ1-5,TRBV5-6,NA
TGCGCCAGCAGCTTGGCCGCAGGGGGCGCCTACGAGCAGTACTTC,CASSLAAGGAYEQYF,few,TRBJ2-7,TRBV5-1,TRBD1
TGTGCCAGCAGCAGGGGCTACGAGCAGTACTTC,CASSRGYEQYF,NA,TRBJ2-7,TRBV28,NA
TGTGCCAGCAGCTCTGTACCTGCGGGAGCGGGTGACGAGCAGTACTTC,CASSSVPAGAGDEQYF,NA,TRBJ2-7,TRBV7-6,TRBD2
TGTGCCAGCAGTTTAGGAGCGGGAGACACCTACGAGCAGTACTTC,CASSLGAGDTYEQYF,once,TRBJ2-7,TRBV27,TRBD2
TGTGCCAGCAGCCGACAGGGTAGCTCCTACAATGAGCAGTTCTTC,CASSRQGSSYNEQFF,NA,TRBJ2-1,TRBV5-4,TRBD1
TGTGCCAGCAGTTCGTTGTGGGCTAGCACGTACTTC,CASSSLWASTYF,NA,TRBJ2-7,TRBV2,NA
TGTGCCAGCACCGCAGGGCGAGATCGGCCCCAGCATTTT,CASTAGRDRPQHF,NA,TRBJ1-5,TRBV6-6,NA
TGTGCCAGCAGCTTAGACGGACAGGGCATTGGATCACCCCTCCACTTT,CASSLDGQGIGSPLHF,NA,TRBJ1-6,TRBV5-4,TRBD1
TGTGCCAGCAGCTCCGGGACAGGGAACACAGATACGCAGTATTTT,CASSSGTGNTDTQYF,NA,TRBJ2-3,TRBV13,TRBD1
TGTGCCAGCAGTTTATTTGTCGGGTTGGAACCTGAAGCTTTCTTT,CASSLFVGLEPEAFF,NA,TRBJ1-1,TRBV28,NA
TGTGCCAGCAGCTGGGGACAGAGGGAGACTGAAGCTTTCTTT,CASSWGQRETEAFF,once,TRBJ1-1,TRBV5-4,TRBD1
TGTGCCAGCAGCGTCCGGGACAGGGGGTGGTGGGGCACTGAAGCTTTCTTT,CASSVRDRGWWGTEAFF,NA,TRBJ1-1,TRBV11-2,TRBD1
TGTGCCAGCAGACCTTTTCACAGGGACGATACGCAGTATTTT,CASRPFHRDDTQYF,NA,TRBJ2-3,TRBV27,NA
TGTGCCAGCAGTGCCGCCCAACGCAGGGGTCCCTCTTATGGCTACACCTTC,CASSAAQRRGPSYGYTF,few,TRBJ1-2,TRBV6-1,NA
TGCGCCAGCAGCTTGTCCCTCTCTGGGGCCAACGTCCTGACTTTC,CASSLSLSGANVLTF,NA,TRBJ2-6,TRBV5-1,NA
TGTGCCAGCAGCTCACGTCGGACAGGGGGCATCGATGAGCAGTTCTTC,CASSSRRTGGIDEQFF,NA,TRBJ2-1,TRBV13,TRBD1
TGTGCCAGCAGGCCCAGCTCCTACGAGCAGTACTTC,CASRPSSYEQYF,NA,TRBJ2-7,TRBV6-6,NA
TGTGCCAGCAGCCCTACAGGGGAGAGCTATGGCTACACCTTC,CASSPTGESYGYTF,NA,TRBJ1-2,TRBV7-8,TRBD1
TGTGCCAGCAGTGCACAGACAGAGACCCAGTACTTC,CASSAQTETQYF,NA,TRBJ2-5,TRBV25-1,NA
TGTGCCAGCAGCCGGTCTAGCGGGAGGGTCCAAGAGACCCAGTACTTC,CASSRSSGRVQETQYF,NA,TRBJ2-5,TRBV7-2,TRBD2